Each of the 27 T cell receptor beta chains below was sequenced from the same sample in a study of cytomegalovirus exposure and HLA in healthy donors. Generated by immunoSEQ multiplex PCR, the TCRdb table keeps only in-frame clones and is missing some. This table has tens of thousands of clones, roughly 95% appearing once. Material for sequencing was PBMCs. The receptors come from a man between 18 and 35 years old in good health and CMV-seropositive.

The J gene is TRBJ2-7, the V gene TRBV28; TRBD2 matches at 9 bases. V gave up 4 bases and J gave up 2 bases; unmatched junction bases: 3. The CDR3 length is 14 residues. In germline, CDR1 is MDHEN, CDR2 SYDVKM. Here the CDR3 reads CASSSTSGTYEQYF. The CDR3 region has the DNA TGTGCCAGCAGTTCGACTAGCGGAACCTACGAGCAGTACTTC.

This rearrangement joins TRBV6-1 to TRBJ1-1, with 7 bases lining up with TRBD1. The CDR3 length is 14 residues. V was pared by 6 bases and J by 2 bases, with 6 bases of the junction left unmatched. CDR1 MNHNS and CDR2 SASEGT come from the germline V gene. The CDR3 DNA is TGTGCCAGCAGGCTGGGACAGCTTAACACTGAAGCTTTCTTT. It yields the protein CASRLGQLNTEAFF.

The chain has TRBV19 and TRBJ2-7; 7 bases align to TRBD1. The ends lost 6 bases at V and 1 base at J; junction bases unmatched: 9. Germline V CDR1 and CDR2: LNHDA, SQIVND (reference sequence). The CDR3 length is 15 residues. CDR3 sequence: CASSTTWTGSYEQYF. Written as DNA, the CDR3 is TGTGCCAGTAGCACCACTTGGACAGGTTCCTACGAGCAGTACTTC.

This sequence joins TRBV28 and TRBJ1-1; no reliable D call. CDR3 length equals 13 residues. V gave up 5 bases and J gave up 2 bases, with 9 bases separating them. CDR1 and CDR2 (germline): MDHEN, SYDVKM. The CDR3 sequence is CASSTEINTEAFF. The DNA for the CDR3 is TGTGCCAGCAGTACGGAGATCAACACTGAAGCTTTCTTT. The whole variable domain, filled in from reference TRBV28 and TRBJ1-1, reads DVKVTQSSRYLVKRTGEKVFLECVQDMDHENMFWYRQDPGLGLRLIYFSYDVKMKEKGDIPEGYSVSREKKERFSLILESASTNQTSMYLCASSTEINTEAFFGQGTRLTVV.

The chain carries TRBV10-3 and TRBJ2-1; TRBD2 aligns across 11 bases. Germline CDR1 ENHRY, CDR2 SYGVKD. This CDR3 spans 16 amino acids. V shed 4 bases and J 7 bases; nucleotides not matched to a gene: 9. This CDR3 reads CAISVQLAGGDNEQFF. Here the CDR3 DNA reads TGTGCCATCAGTGTGCAGCTAGCGGGAGGCGATAATGAGCAGTTCTTC.

The chain uses TRBV5-8 and TRBJ2-2, with D uncertain. Germline V lookup: CDR1 SGHTS, CDR2 YDEGEE. V lost 6 bases to trimming and J lost 4 bases, with 4 bases between them. The CDR3 loop spans 11 amino acids. The CDR3 reads CASTSTGELFF. The DNA for the CDR3 is TGTGCCAGCACGAGCACCGGGGAGCTGTTTTTT.

The rearrangement links TRBV4-1 to TRBJ2-1; 12 positions agree with TRBD2. This CDR3 has 15 amino acids. With 4 bases clipped from V and 7 bases from J, the junction kept 5 bases outside the gene matches. Germline CDR1 reads MGHRA; CDR2 reads YSYEKL. The CDR3: CASSPLTSGRNEQFF. The DNA of the CDR3 is TGCGCCAGCAGCCCTTTGACTAGCGGGAGAAATGAGCAGTTCTTC.

V and J are TRBV2 and TRBJ2-3; 15 positions agree with TRBD2. CDR3 length: 18 residues. Germline CDR1 is SNHLY and CDR2 is FYNNEI. V shed 7 bases and J 5 bases; nucleotides not matched to a gene: 13. This chain's CDR3 is CASISQSGLAGGVDTQYF. In DNA, the CDR3 is TGTGCCAGCATAAGCCAATCGGGACTAGCGGGAGGAGTAGATACGCAGTATTTT.

The rearrangement joins TRBV5-1 to TRBJ2-5, with D possibly being TRBD2 (5 bases). CDR1 is SGHRS and CDR2 is YFSETQ in the germline V gene. CDR3 length: 14 amino acids. V was shortened by 4 bases and J by 2 bases, with 12 bases between the two germline ends. The CDR3 here is CASSPGLGQETQYF. CDR3 nucleotide sequence: TGCGCCAGCAGCCCCGGACTTGGACAAGAGACCCAGTACTTC.

The chain combines TRBV2 with TRBJ2-2, with 9 nucleotides matching TRBD2. The J segment lost 9 bases and the V segment lost 2 bases, leaving 10 bases of the junction unmatched. CDR1 is SNHLY and CDR2 is FYNNEI in the germline V gene. The CDR3 length is 16 residues. This chain's CDR3 is CASSEPRTSVIRELFF. The DNA for the CDR3 is TGTGCCAGCAGTGAACCCCGGACTAGCGTTATAAGGGAGCTGTTTTTT. Full variable domain (rest looked up from reference TRBV2 and TRBJ2-2): EPEVTQTPSHQVTQMGQEVILRCVPISNHLYFYWYRQILGQKVEFLVSFYNNEISEKSEIFDDQFSVERPDGSNFTLKIRSTKLEDSAMYFCASSEPRTSVIRELFFGEGSRLTVL.

The rearrangement links TRBV6-4 to TRBJ1-5; TRBD1 matches at 9 bases. CDR3 length equals 17 residues. Trimming took 2 bases from V and 2 from J; bases not matched to a gene: 7. The germline V gene has CDR1 MRHNA and CDR2 SNTAGT. CDR3: CASSDKSDRGGNQPQHF. DNA of the CDR3: TGTGCCAGCAGTGACAAATCGGACAGGGGCGGCAATCAGCCCCAGCATTTT.

The chain links TRBV13 to TRBJ1-1, with 9 bases lining up with TRBD1. The CDR3 is made up of 15 amino acids. In germline, CDR1 is PRHDT, CDR2 FYEKMQ (reference sequence). Trimming at V came to 4 bases and at J to 5 bases, leaving 8 bases not matched to a gene. The DNA of the CDR3 is TGTGCCAGCAGCTCTACGACAGGGGGAGGGACTGAAGCTTTCTTT. Residues: CASSSTTGGGTEAFF.

The chain employs TRBV9 and TRBJ2-5; 8 bases are shared with TRBD2. Germline V gene data show CDR1 as SGDLS and CDR2 as YYNGEE. The CDR3 is made up of 14 amino acids. V was pared by 2 bases and J by 5 bases, with 5 bases of the junction left unmatched. This CDR3 reads CASSVGSGTETQYF. The CDR3 bases are TGTGCCAGCAGCGTGGGTAGCGGGACGGAGACCCAGTACTTC.

The chain carries TRBV29-1 and TRBJ2-7; 8 nucleotides agree with TRBD1. The V gene end was trimmed by 6 bases and the J gene end by 5 bases; junction bases not matched to a gene: 6. This CDR3 is built from 12 residues. Germline-derived CDR1 and CDR2 are SQVTM and ANQGSEA. CDR3 in amino acids: CSVWTGSDEQYF. Here the CDR3 DNA reads TGCAGCGTGTGGACAGGGAGCGACGAGCAGTACTTC.

The chain couples TRBV5-1 to TRBJ2-2; possibly TRBD1 for D (6 bases). Between the trimmed V and J ends, which lost 4 bases and 6 bases, there was a span of 16 bases. CDR3 size: 15 residues. The V gene's germline CDR1 is SGHRS and CDR2 YFSETQ. As DNA, the CDR3 is TGCGCCAGCAGCCGAGACGGACAGATTCCCGGGGAGCTGTTTTTT. It yields the protein CASSRDGQIPGELFF.

This rearrangement joins TRBV11-3 to TRBJ2-3; a weak D match, TRBD2 (5 bases). Germline assignment: CDR1 SGHNT and CDR2 YENEEA. The V gene lost 5 bases and the J gene lost 8 bases, with 14 bases spanning the gap. The CDR3 is 13 amino acids. The CDR3 bases are TGTGCCAGCAGCCCCCTGCCAGGAGGTACGCAGTATTTT. Translation: CASSPLPGGTQYF.

The chain recombines TRBV7-6 with TRBJ2-1, with 7 bases matching TRBD2. The CDR3 is 16 amino acids. Germline V gene lookup returns CDR1 SGHVS and CDR2 FNYEAQ. J was trimmed by 3 bases and V by 1 base; bases with no gene match: 6. The CDR3 is CASSLGRGGIYNEQFF. The CDR3 DNA reads TGTGCCAGCAGCTTAGGCCGCGGGGGAATCTACAATGAGCAGTTCTTC.

The rearrangement joins TRBV5-1 to TRBJ2-1; 14 bases map to TRBD2. CDR1 is SGHRS and CDR2 is YFSETQ in the germline V gene. This CDR3 is built from 14 residues. V lost 3 bases and J lost 10; bases outside the gene matches: 3. The CDR3 loop reads CASSWGLAGEEQFF. The CDR3 DNA is TGCGCCAGCAGCTGGGGACTAGCGGGAGAAGAGCAGTTCTTC.

The chain is built from TRBV7-8 and TRBJ2-7; D not certain. The CDR3 is 13 residues long. V was clipped by 8 bases and J by 2 bases, with 13 bases between them. Germline values: CDR1 SGHVS, CDR2 FQNEAQ. The CDR3 region is CASSTPGTYEQYF. CDR3 bases: TGTGCCAGCTCCACTCCAGGCACCTACGAGCAGTACTTC.

J is TRBJ2-7 and V is TRBV10-2; no reliable D call. The CDR3 is 15 amino acids. V shed 6 bases and J shed 0 bases, with 15 bases lying between them. Per the germline V gene, CDR1 is WSHSY and CDR2 is SAAADI. The CDR3 DNA is TGCGCCAGCAGACAGTTCACAGATAGCTCCTACGAGCAGTACTTC. As protein: CASRQFTDSSYEQYF.

The J gene is TRBJ2-5, the V gene TRBV6-5; TRBD2 matches at 7 bases. The better agreement between TRBJ2-7 and the DNA end casts doubt on the J call. The CDR3 covers 14 residues. From germline, CDR1 is MNHEY and CDR2 SVGAGI. The CDR3 DNA reads as TGTGCCAGCACAAGGACTAGTGAAACCGACGAGCAGTACTTC. Translating it yields CASTRTSETDEQYF.

The chain carries TRBV19 and TRBJ2-3; D is ambiguous. This CDR3 spans 15 amino acids. V gave up 0 bases and J gave up 6 bases, with 13 bases separating them. Germline V gene sequence: CDR1 LNHDA, CDR2 SQIVND (reference sequence). The CDR3 DNA is TGTGCCAGTAGTATAGAACTGGCCAGCGCGGATACGCAGTATTTT. This encodes CASSIELASADTQYF.

This clone was detected only once. The chain links TRBV19 to TRBJ2-7; TRBD1 is a possible D gene (5 bases). V lost 4 bases, J lost 4 bases, and 11 bases lay in between. CDR3 length equals 13 residues. Germline V lookup: CDR1 LNHDA, CDR2 SQIVND (reference sequence). This chain's CDR3 is CASSSQGSYEQYF. In nucleotides, the CDR3 is TGTGCCAGTAGTAGTCAGGGTTCGTACGAGCAGTACTTC.

The chain recombines TRBV5-1 with TRBJ1-4; 11 nucleotides match TRBD1. After removal of 2 bases from V and 8 bases from J, the junction contained 2 bases not matched to a gene. Germline CDR1 is SGHRS and CDR2 is YFSETQ. The CDR3 consists of 14 residues. CDR3 residues: CASSFGTGGEKLFF. CDR3 bases: TGCGCCAGCAGCTTTGGGACAGGGGGGGAAAAACTGTTTTTT. Supplemented by reference TRBV5-1 and TRBJ1-4, the full variable domain reads KAGVTQTPRYLIKTRGQQVTLSCSPISGHRSVSWYQQTPGQGLQFLFEYFSETQRNKGNFPGRFSGRQFSNSRSEMNVSTLELGDSALYLCASSFGTGGEKLFFGSGTQLSVL.

The chain recombines TRBV5-1 with TRBJ1-1; 9 bases match TRBD1. There are 15 residues in the CDR3. V shed 2 bases and J 4 bases; nucleotides not matched to a gene: 6. CDR1 and CDR2 from the germline V gene are SGHRS and YFSETQ. The chain's CDR3 is CASSFTGGGSTEAFF. The CDR3 DNA is TGCGCCAGCAGCTTTACAGGGGGCGGTAGCACTGAAGCTTTCTTT.

About this clone itself: Other DNA sequences of this sample code for an identical CDR3. This chain connects TRBV5-1 to TRBJ2-2; 10 nucleotides line up with TRBD2. CDR1 and CDR2 (germline): SGHRS, YFSETQ. This CDR3 spans 18 amino acids. Germline trimming cut 0 bases from V and 7 bases from J; bases unmatched to any gene: 12. CDR3 amino acids: CASSLEIRASGRNGELFF. Written as DNA, the CDR3 is TGCGCCAGCAGCTTGGAGATTCGCGCTAGCGGGAGAAACGGGGAGCTGTTTTTT.

This chain uses TRBV6-5 with TRBJ2-7; D perhaps matches TRBD1 (5 bases). Germline values: CDR1 MNHEY, CDR2 SVGAGI. The CDR3 runs to 15 residues. V was trimmed by 5 bases and J by 7 bases, leaving 21 bases between them. The CDR3 DNA reads as TGTGCCAGCAGTCTTACGGACATTCCCCCTAGGGAGCAGTACTTC. Protein sequence: CASSLTDIPPREQYF.